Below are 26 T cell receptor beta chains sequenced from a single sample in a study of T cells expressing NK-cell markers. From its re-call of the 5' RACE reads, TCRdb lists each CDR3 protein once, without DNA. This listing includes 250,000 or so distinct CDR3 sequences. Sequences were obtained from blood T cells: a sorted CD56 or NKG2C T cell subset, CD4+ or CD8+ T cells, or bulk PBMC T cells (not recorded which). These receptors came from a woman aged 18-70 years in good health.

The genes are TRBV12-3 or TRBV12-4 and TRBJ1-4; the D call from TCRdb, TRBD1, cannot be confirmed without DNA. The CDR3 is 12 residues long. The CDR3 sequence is CASGRDDEKLFF.

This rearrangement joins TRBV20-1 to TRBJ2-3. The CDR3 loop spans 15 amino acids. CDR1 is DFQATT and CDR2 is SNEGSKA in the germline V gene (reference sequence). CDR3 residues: CSARDEHPSTDTQYF.

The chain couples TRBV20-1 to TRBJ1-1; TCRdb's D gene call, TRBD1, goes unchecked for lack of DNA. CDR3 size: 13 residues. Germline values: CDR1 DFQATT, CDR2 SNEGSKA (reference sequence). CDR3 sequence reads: CSAPGLSNTEAFF.

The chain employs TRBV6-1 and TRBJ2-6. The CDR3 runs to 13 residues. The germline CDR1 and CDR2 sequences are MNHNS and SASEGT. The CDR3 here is CASRGSGANVLTF.

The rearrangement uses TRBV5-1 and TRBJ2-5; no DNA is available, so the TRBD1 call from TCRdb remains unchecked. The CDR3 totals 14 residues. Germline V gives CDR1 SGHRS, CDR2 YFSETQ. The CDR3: CASSLEGVRETQYF.

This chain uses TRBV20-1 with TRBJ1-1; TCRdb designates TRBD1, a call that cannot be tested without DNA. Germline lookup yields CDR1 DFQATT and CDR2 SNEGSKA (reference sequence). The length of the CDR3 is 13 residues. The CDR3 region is CSANRGRNTEAFF.

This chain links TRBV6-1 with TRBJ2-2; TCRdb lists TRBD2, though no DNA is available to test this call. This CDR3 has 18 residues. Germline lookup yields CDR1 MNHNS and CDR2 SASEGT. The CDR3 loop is CASTRGLAGGANTGELFF.

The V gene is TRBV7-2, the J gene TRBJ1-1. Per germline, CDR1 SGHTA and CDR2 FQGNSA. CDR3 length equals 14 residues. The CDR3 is CASSVAGGDTEAFF.

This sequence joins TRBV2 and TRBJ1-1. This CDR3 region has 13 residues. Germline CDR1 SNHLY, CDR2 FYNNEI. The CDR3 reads CASSVGMNTEAFF. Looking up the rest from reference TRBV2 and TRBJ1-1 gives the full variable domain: EPEVTQTPSHQVTQMGQEVILRCVPISNHLYFYWYRQILGQKVEFLVSFYNNEISEKSEIFDDQFSVERPDGSNFTLKIRSTKLEDSAMYFCASSVGMNTEAFFGQGTRLTVV.

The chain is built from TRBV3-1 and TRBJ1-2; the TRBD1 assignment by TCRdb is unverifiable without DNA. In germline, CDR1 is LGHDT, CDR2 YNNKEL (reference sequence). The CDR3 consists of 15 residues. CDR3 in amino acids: CASSQVGRGFYGYTF.

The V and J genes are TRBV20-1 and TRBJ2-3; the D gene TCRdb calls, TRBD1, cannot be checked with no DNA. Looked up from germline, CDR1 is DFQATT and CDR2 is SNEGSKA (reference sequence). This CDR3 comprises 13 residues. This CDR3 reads CSATPGTTDTQYF.

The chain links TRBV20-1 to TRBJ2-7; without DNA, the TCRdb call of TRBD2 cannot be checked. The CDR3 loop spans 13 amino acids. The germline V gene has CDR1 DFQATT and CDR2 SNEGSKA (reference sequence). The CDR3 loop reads CSANYRTLGEQYF.

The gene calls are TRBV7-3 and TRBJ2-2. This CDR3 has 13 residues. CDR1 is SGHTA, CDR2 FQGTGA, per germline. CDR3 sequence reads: CASSHPNTGELFF.

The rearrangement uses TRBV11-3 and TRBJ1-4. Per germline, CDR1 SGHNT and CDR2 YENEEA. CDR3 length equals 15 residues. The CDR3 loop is CASSLDSGYNEKLFF.

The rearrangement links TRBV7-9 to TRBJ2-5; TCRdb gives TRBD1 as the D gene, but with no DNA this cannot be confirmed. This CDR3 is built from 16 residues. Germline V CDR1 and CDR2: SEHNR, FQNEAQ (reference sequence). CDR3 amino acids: CASSPSMTGRQETQYF.

This CDR3 reads CASSIVGLANTQYF. The chain combines TRBV19 with TRBJ2-3. The CDR3 contains 14 residues. From germline, CDR1 is LNHDA and CDR2 SQIVND (reference sequence). The complete variable domain, with remaining parts taken from reference TRBV19 and TRBJ2-3, reads DGGITQSPKYLFRKEGQNVTLSCEQNLNHDAMYWYRQDPGQGLRLIYYSQIVNDFQKGDIAEGYSVSREKKESFPLTVTSAQKNPTAFYLCASSIVGLANTQYFGPGTRLTVL.

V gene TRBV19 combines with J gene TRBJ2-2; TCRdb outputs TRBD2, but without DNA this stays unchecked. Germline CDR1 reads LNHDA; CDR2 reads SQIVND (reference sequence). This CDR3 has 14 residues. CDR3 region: CASSALGRTGELFF.

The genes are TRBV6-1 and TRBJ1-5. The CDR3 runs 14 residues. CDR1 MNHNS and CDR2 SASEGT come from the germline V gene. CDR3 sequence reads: CASSERGGDQPQHF.

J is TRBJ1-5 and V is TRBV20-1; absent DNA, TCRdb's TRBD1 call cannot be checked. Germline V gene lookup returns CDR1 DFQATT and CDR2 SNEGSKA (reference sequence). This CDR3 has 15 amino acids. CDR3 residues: CSARVPGRIDQPQHF.

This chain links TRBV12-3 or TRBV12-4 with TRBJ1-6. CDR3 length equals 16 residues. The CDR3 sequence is CASSFNAAGLNSPLHF.

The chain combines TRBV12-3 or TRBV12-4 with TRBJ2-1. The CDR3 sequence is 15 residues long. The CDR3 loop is CASSFFRGSYNEQFF.

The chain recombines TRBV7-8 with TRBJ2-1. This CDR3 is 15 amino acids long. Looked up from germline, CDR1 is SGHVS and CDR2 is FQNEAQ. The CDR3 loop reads CASSLADRLYNEQFF.

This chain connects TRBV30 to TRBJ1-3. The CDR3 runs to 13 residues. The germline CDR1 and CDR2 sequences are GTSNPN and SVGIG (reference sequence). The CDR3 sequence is CAWLQSPGNTIYF.

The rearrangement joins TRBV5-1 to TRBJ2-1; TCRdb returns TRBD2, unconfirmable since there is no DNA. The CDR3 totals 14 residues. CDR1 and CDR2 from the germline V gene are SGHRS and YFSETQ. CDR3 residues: CASRTSGGWDEQFF.

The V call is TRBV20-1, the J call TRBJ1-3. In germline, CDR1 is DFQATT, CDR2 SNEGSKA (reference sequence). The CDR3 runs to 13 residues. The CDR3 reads CSATDGSGNTIYF.

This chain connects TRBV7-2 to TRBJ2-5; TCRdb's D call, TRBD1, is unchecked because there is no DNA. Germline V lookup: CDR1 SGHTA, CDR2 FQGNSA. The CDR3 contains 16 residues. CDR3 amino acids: CASSPGQVGFGETQYF.